The 18 T cell receptor beta chains given below trace back to one sample, sequenced in a study of regulatory T cells in long-lasting Graves disease. Time point noted: newly diagnosed GD, antithyroid drugs for less than 3 months. RNA from PBMCs was the source of the TCR library. Library construction for TCR beta used iRepertoire HTBI primers and Arm-PCR of CDR3 regions. TCRdb redid the calling of the multiplex PCR reads with MiXCR, one entry per CDR3 protein. The sample lists 300,000 to 400,000 distinct CDR3 sequences, 18% seen once, with about 36% in the top ten. The specimen was peripheral blood mononuclear cells (PBMCs), collected at new diagnosis, from a patient treated with antithyroid drugs. The receptors come from a female donor with Graves disease.

The rearrangement uses TRBV6-2 or TRBV6-3 and TRBJ2-6; no reliable D call. Trimming removed 7 bases from V and 0 bases from J, with 10 bases in between. Per the germline V gene, CDR1 is MNHEY and CDR2 is SVGEGT. The CDR3 totals 15 residues. CDR3 nucleotide sequence: TGTGCCAGCATCGACGCCCCCTCTGGGGCCAACGTCCTGACTTTC. This translates into CASIDAPSGANVLTF.

This clonotype occurred many times. The rearrangement uses TRBV28 and TRBJ2-7; D might be TRBD1 or TRBD2, each matching 5 bases. This CDR3 contains 14 residues. Germline CDR1 is MDHEN and CDR2 is SYDVKM. V shed 5 bases and J shed 1 base, with 12 bases lying between them. CDR3 residues: CASSPTGLSYEQYF. The CDR3 nucleotides read TGTGCCAGCAGTCCCACAGGACTGTCCTACGAGCAGTACTTC.

This clonotype was recorded at least ten times. V and J are TRBV30 and TRBJ1-4; D possibly corresponds to TRBD1 (6 bases). Deletions cut 0 bases from V and 8 bases from J, with 10 bases between. The CDR3 is made up of 13 amino acids. Germline V gene lookup returns CDR1 GTSNPN and CDR2 SVGIG (reference sequence). CDR3 loop: CAWSVAGVEKLFF. CDR3 DNA sequence: TGTGCCTGGAGTGTTGCAGGGGTCGAAAAACTGTTTTTT. Full variable domain (missing parts from reference TRBV30 and TRBJ1-4): SQTIHQWPATLVQPVGSPLSLECTVEGTSNPNLYWYRQAAGRGLQLLFYSVGIGQISSEVPQNLSASRPQDRQFILSSKKLLLSDSGFYLCAWSVAGVEKLFFGSGTQLSVL.

This clonotype showed up many times. The chain couples TRBV24-1 to TRBJ2-5; D remains unclear. Germline V gene data show CDR1 as KGHDR and CDR2 as SFDVKD. CDR3 length equals 17 residues. V was pared by 2 bases and J by 1 base, with 16 bases between. In DNA, the CDR3 is TGTGCCACCAGTGATTGGTCGTTTTTCACGAGCCAAGAGACCCAGTACTTC. Its protein is CATSDWSFFTSQETQYF.

This clonotype was detected ten times or more. The chain couples TRBV19 to TRBJ2-1; D is uncertain. Germline CDR1 and CDR2: LNHDA and SQIVND (reference sequence). This CDR3 has 10 amino acids. V was cut by 9 bases and J by 9 bases, with 9 bases left in between. The CDR3 is CARVRGEQFF. The CDR3 DNA reads TGTGCCAGGGTAAGAGGTGAGCAGTTCTTC.

This rearrangement joins TRBV20-1 to TRBJ2-1, with D possibly called TRBD1 or TRBD2 (6 bases each). CDR1 and CDR2 from the germline V gene are DFQATT and SNEGSKA (reference sequence). The CDR3 extends over 14 amino acids. V dropped 5 bases and J dropped 4 bases, with 15 bases sitting between them. The CDR3 spells CSAGGGQGYNEQFF. Written as DNA, the CDR3 is TGCAGTGCTGGAGGGGGACAAGGATACAATGAGCAGTTCTTC.

This clonotype was observed at least ten times. V usage is TRBV20-1 and J usage is TRBJ1-1, with TRBD1 identical over 11 bases. The J segment lost 5 bases and the V segment lost 3 bases, leaving 5 bases of the junction unmatched. Germline V CDR1 and CDR2: DFQATT, SNEGSKA (reference sequence). This CDR3 comprises 14 residues. Here the CDR3 DNA reads TGCAGTGCTAGGGACAGGGGGCTGGAAACTGAAGCTTTCTTT. This gives the protein CSARDRGLETEAFF.

There are many counts of this clonotype. CDR3 loop: CASSPIGGGNTEAFF. In nucleotides, the CDR3 is TGTGCCAGCTCACCCATAGGGGGTGGGAACACTGAAGCTTTCTTT. This rearrangement joins TRBV18 to TRBJ1-1, with D possibly matching TRBD1 (6 bases). V lost 3 bases to trimming and J lost 1 base, with 12 bases between them. This CDR3 comprises 15 residues. Germline loops: CDR1 KGHSH, CDR2 LQKENI.

This clonotype was seen ten or more times. V usage is TRBV12-3 or TRBV12-4 and J usage is TRBJ1-4, with D uncertain. This CDR3 has 12 amino acids. V was trimmed by 5 bases and J by 8 bases, leaving 9 bases between them. The CDR3, as DNA: TGTGCCAGCAGTCCGGGGAGGGAAAAACTGTTTTTT. It encodes CASSPGREKLFF.

This clonotype was counted many times. This sequence joins TRBV27 and TRBJ2-3; 8 bases match TRBD1. Germline V CDR1 and CDR2: MNHEY, SMNVEV (reference sequence). This CDR3 contains 15 residues. J was trimmed by 6 bases and V by 5 bases; bases with no gene match: 10. Written as DNA, the CDR3 is TGTGCCAGCAGTCTCCCTGGGACAGGCTGGGATACGCAGTATTTT. This gives the protein CASSLPGTGWDTQYF.

The chain has TRBV7-9 and TRBJ2-1; TRBD1 aligns across 9 bases. V gave up 5 bases and J gave up 6 bases; unmatched junction bases: 11. Germline CDR1 is SEHNR and CDR2 is FQNEAQ (reference sequence). CDR3 size: 16 residues. The CDR3 nucleotides read TGTGCCAGCAGCAATCCCGGGACAGGGAGTCTCAATGAGCAGTTCTTC. It codes for CASSNPGTGSLNEQFF.

CDR3 DNA sequence: TGTGCCAGTAGCCGAGACACGGAGTGGGAAAAACTGTTTTTT. It is translated as CASSRDTEWEKLFF. The chain links TRBV19 to TRBJ1-4; no definite D call. Per the germline V gene, CDR1 is LNHDA and CDR2 is SQIVND (reference sequence). The CDR3 consists of 14 residues. Trimming took 6 bases from V and 8 from J, leaving 16 bases between them.

This clonotype was counted many times. This rearrangement joins TRBV30 to TRBJ2-7, with a possible D match to TRBD1 (6 bases). V dropped 6 bases and J dropped 1 base, with 10 bases sitting between them. This CDR3 is 12 amino acids long. From germline, CDR1 is GTSNPN and CDR2 SVGIG (reference sequence). The CDR3 sequence is CACRDRSYEQYF. CDR3 bases: TGTGCCTGCCGTGACAGGTCCTACGAGCAGTACTTC.

Only a few counts were recorded for this clonotype. Given a far larger clone just one base away, this is likely a sequencing read error. The chain links TRBV12-3 or TRBV12-4 to TRBJ2-5; D may be TRBD2 (6 bases). The J call is doubtful: the DNA matches TRBJ2-1 better. The CDR3 contains 17 residues. As DNA, the CDR3 is TGTGCCAGCAGTTTATTGTTAGGGCCCAACCGGAGGGATGAGCAGTTCTTC. As protein: CASSLLLGPNRRDEQFF.

Comment on this clonotype: Since the CDR3 does not end with the conserved phenylalanine or tryptophan, this likely comes from a read error. Because the CDR3's place on the DNA is in doubt, the DNA is left out and the CDR3 is given as listed by TCRdb. The genes are TRBV6-2 or TRBV6-3 and TRBJ1-2. CDR1 is MNHEY, CDR2 SVGEGT, per germline. The CDR3 adds up to 18 amino acids, both ends counted. The CDR3 sequence is CATSYSAERVEANYGCTV.

This clonotype was counted ten times or more. J is TRBJ1-1 and V is TRBV19, with a weak D call TRBD1 (5 bases). The V gene's germline CDR1 is LNHDA and CDR2 SQIVND (reference sequence). The CDR3 sequence is 16 residues long. Between the trimmed V and J ends, which lost 7 bases and 4 bases, there was a span of 22 bases. CDR3 DNA sequence: TGTGCCAGTACTGACTGGGGACGGGGGTTGGGCACTGAAGCTTTCTTT. Its protein is CASTDWGRGLGTEAFF.

Of note for this clonotype: A much larger clone lies a single base off, so this may be a read error. V gene TRBV10-3 combines with J gene TRBJ2-1; 7 bases are shared with TRBD1. The CDR3 consists of 14 residues. With V trimmed by 3 bases and J by 2 bases, 1 base remained unmatched. Germline V CDR1 and CDR2: ENHRY, SYGVKD. This CDR3 is CAISDGQAYNEQFF. Written as DNA, the CDR3 is TGTGCCATCAGTGATGGACAGGCCTACAATGAGCAGTTCTTC.

This clonotype was detected many times. This sequence joins TRBV5-6 and TRBJ1-6, with D hard to call. Trimming pared 1 base from V and 7 bases from J, leaving 6 bases between. This CDR3 contains 13 residues. The germline gives CDR1 SGHDT, CDR2 YYEEEE. CDR3 protein: CASSLNGNSPLHF. CDR3 nucleotide sequence: TGTGCCAGCAGCTTGAACGGCAATTCACCCCTCCACTTT.